These T cell receptor beta chains were read from a single sample in a study of siplizumab effects on memory and regulatory T cells. Method: immunoSEQ multiplex PCR; TCRdb's copy keeps in-frame clones and lacks some. There are some 110,000 clones in the sample; roughly 91% occur only once, and approximately 0.3% lies in the top ten. Sequences were obtained from CD4+ T cells sorted from blood. Receptors were obtained from a human donor in good health. The CDR3 runs from the conserved cysteine through the conserved F or W. The order of the fields is V gene, D gene, J gene, clone size, CDR3 DNA, CDR3 protein. D genes are given only for firm matches. Size tells how often a clone was seen (once, few, many) or the class of an expanded clone, and some rows leave it out.

V: TRBV7-9
D: TRBD1
J: TRBJ1-6
size: .
DNA: TGTGCCAGCCGTACAGCCGGGACAGGGGATTCACCCCTCCACTTT
CDR3: CASRTAGTGDSPLHF

V: TRBV5-1
D: .
J: TRBJ1-4
size: .
DNA: TGCGCCAGCAGCTTGTCACCCAGGGGTGAAAAACTGTTTTTT
CDR3: CASSLSPRGEKLFF

V: TRBV6-1
D: .
J: TRBJ2-2
size: .
DNA: TGTGCCAGCACAATGGGACGGACGAACACCGGGGAGCTGTTTTTT
CDR3: CASTMGRTNTGELFF

V: TRBV30
D: .
J: TRBJ1-3
size: .
DNA: TGTGCCTGGAGTTCGGGATCCGGCTTGGCTGGAAACACCATATATTTT
CDR3: CAWSSGSGLAGNTIYF

V: TRBV18
D: TRBD1
J: TRBJ1-3
size: .
DNA: TGTGCCAGCTCCCCGCGGCCGCGGACAGGGAGCTCTGGAAACACCATATATTTT
CDR3: CASSPRPRTGSSGNTIYF

V: TRBV7-3
D: .
J: TRBJ2-6
size: .
DNA: TGTGCCAGCAGCTTATCTGCGGGACTGGGCTCTGGGGCCAACGTCCTGACTTTC
CDR3: CASSLSAGLGSGANVLTF

V: TRBV29-1
D: .
J: TRBJ2-7
size: once
DNA: TGCAGCGTTGAAGAGAGGTCAGGAGTTCTACGGAAGCAGTACTTC
CDR3: CSVEERSGVLRKQYF

V: TRBV19
D: .
J: TRBJ1-1
size: .
DNA: TGTGCCAGTAGCGGGTGGGGGGGCACAAGAAACACTGAAGCTTTCTTT
CDR3: CASSGWGGTRNTEAFF

V: TRBV7-9
D: .
J: TRBJ2-3
size: .
DNA: TGTGCCAGCAGCTTCGACGATACGCAGTATTTT
CDR3: CASSFDDTQYF

V: TRBV30
D: .
J: TRBJ1-2
size: .
DNA: TGTGCCTGGAGTACCGAGGGGCCGGTGGGCTATGGCTACACCTTC
CDR3: CAWSTEGPVGYGYTF

V: TRBV9
D: .
J: TRBJ2-7
size: .
DNA: TGTGCCAGCAGCGTAGCTCGGCAGGGGGAGCAGTACTTC
CDR3: CASSVARQGEQYF

V: TRBV11-3
D: TRBD1
J: TRBJ1-1
size: .
DNA: TGTGCCAGCAGCTTAGAGACAGGGAGCAAAGAAGCTTTCTTT
CDR3: CASSLETGSKEAFF

V: TRBV7-9
D: .
J: TRBJ2-7
size: .
DNA: TGTGCCAGCAGCCCGGCCTACGAGCAGTACTTC
CDR3: CASSPAYEQYF

V: TRBV7-8
D: .
J: TRBJ1-6
size: .
DNA: TGTGCCAGCAGCTTAGCAGGGAATAATTCACCCCTCCACTTT
CDR3: CASSLAGNNSPLHF

V: TRBV29-1
D: TRBD1
J: TRBJ2-1
size: .
DNA: TGCAGCGTCCATTCGACAGGGTACAATGAGCAGTTCTTC
CDR3: CSVHSTGYNEQFF

V: TRBV18
D: TRBD1
J: TRBJ1-1
size: .
DNA: TGTGCCAGCTCAAGTCCAGGGGGCGCAGTCACTGAAGCTTTCTTT
CDR3: CASSSPGGAVTEAFF